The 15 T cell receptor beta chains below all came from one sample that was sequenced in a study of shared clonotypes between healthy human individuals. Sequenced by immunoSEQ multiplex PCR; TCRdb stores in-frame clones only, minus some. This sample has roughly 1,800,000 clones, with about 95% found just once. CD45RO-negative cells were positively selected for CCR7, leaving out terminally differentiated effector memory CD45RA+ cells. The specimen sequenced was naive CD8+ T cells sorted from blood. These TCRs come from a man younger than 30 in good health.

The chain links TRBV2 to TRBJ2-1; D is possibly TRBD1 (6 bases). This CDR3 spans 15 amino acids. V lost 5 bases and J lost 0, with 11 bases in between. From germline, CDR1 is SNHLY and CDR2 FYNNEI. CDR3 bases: TGTGCCAGCAGTCGGACAGAGAGCTCCTACAATGAGCAGTTCTTC. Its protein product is CASSRTESSYNEQFF.

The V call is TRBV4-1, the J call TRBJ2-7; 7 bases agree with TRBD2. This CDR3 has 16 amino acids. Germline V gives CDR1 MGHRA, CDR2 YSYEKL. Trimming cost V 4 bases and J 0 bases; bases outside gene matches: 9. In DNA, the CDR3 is TGCGCCAGCAGCCGAATCGGGCGCGGGGGCTCCTACGAGCAGTACTTC. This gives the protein CASSRIGRGGSYEQYF.

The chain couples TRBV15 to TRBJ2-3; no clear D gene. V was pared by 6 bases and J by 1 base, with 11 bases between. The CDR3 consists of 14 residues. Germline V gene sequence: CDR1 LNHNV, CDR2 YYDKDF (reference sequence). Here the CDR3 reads CATSWVVGTDTQYF. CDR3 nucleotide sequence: TGTGCCACCAGTTGGGTTGTAGGCACAGATACGCAGTATTTT.

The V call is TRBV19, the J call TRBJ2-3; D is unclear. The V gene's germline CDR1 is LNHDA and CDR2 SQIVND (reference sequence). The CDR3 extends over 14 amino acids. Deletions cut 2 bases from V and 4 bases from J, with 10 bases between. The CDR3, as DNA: TGTGCCAGTAGTATATCCAGTTCAGCAGATACGCAGTATTTT. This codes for CASSISSSADTQYF.

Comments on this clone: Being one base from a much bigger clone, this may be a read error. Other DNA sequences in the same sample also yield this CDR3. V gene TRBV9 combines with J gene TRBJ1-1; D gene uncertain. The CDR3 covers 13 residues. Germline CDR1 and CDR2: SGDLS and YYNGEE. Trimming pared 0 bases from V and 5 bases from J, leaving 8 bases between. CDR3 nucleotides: TGTGCCAGCAGCGTAGGGGGTAAGACTGAAGCTTTCTTT. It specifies CASSVGGKTEAFF. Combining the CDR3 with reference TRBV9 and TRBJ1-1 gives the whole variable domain DSGVTQTPKHLITATGQRVTLRCSPRSGDLSVYWYQQSLDQGLQFLIQYYNGEERAKGNILERFSAQQFPDLHSELNLSSLELGDSALYFCASSVGGKTEAFFGQGTRLTVV.

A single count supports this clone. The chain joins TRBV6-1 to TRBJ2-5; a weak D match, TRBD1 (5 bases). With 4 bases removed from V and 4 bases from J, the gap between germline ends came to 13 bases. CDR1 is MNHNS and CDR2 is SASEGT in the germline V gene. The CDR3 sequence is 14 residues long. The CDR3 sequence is CASSGQTDRETQYF. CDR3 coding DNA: TGTGCCAGCAGTGGGCAGACAGACAGAGAGACCCAGTACTTC.

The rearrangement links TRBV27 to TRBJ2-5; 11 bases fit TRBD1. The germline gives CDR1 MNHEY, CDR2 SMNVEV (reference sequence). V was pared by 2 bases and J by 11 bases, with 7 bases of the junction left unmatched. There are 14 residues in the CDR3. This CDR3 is CASSLTGQGDYQYF. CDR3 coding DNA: TGTGCCAGCAGTTTAACGGGACAGGGGGACTATCAGTACTTC.

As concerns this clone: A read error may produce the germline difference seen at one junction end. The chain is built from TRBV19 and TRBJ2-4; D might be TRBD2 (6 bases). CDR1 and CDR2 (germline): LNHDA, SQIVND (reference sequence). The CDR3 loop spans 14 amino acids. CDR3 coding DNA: TGTGCCAGTACCCCGAAGGCAGATCCCTCGGAGGGTGCGTTC. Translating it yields CASTPKADPSEGAF.

CDR3 amino acids: CASSEWEAPRQFF. DNA for the CDR3: TGTGCCAGCAGTGAATGGGAGGCGCCGCGCCAGTTCTTC. The chain joins TRBV6-1 to TRBJ2-1; TRBD2 is a possible D gene (6 bases). V was cut by 2 bases and J by 13 bases, with 15 bases left in between. CDR3 length equals 13 residues. Germline V lookup: CDR1 MNHNS, CDR2 SASEGT.

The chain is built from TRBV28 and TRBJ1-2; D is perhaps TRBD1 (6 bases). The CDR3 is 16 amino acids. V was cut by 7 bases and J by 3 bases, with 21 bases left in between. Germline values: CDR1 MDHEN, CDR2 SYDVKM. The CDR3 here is CASTLGWGAQHYGYTF. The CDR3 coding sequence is TGTGCCAGCACCCTGGGTTGGGGGGCTCAGCACTATGGCTACACCTTC.

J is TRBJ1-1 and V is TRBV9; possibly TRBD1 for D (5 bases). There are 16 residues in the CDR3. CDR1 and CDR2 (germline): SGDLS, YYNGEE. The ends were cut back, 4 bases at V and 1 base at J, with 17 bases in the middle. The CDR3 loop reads CASSPGLGATNTEAFF. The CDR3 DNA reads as TGTGCCAGCAGCCCCGGGCTAGGGGCGACGAACACTGAAGCTTTCTTT.

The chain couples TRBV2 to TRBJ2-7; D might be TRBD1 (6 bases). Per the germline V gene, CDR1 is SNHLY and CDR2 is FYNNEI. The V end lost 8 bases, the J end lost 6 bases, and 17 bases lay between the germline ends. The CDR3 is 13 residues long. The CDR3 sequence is CASEGHLRSEQYF. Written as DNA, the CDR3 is TGTGCCAGCGAGGGACACCTCCGGAGCGAGCAGTACTTC.

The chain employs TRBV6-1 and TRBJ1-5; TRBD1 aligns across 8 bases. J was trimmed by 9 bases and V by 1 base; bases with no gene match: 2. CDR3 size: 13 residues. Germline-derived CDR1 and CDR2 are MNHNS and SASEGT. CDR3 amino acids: CASSEEGTGPQHF. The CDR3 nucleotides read TGTGCCAGCAGTGAAGAAGGGACAGGGCCCCAGCATTTT.

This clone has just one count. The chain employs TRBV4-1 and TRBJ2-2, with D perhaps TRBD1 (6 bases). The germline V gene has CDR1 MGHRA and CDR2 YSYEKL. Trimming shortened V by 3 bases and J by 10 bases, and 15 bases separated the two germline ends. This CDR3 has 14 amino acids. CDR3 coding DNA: TGCGCCAGCAGCCAGGGTACAGGGAGAACGGAGCTGTTTTTT. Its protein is CASSQGTGRTELFF.

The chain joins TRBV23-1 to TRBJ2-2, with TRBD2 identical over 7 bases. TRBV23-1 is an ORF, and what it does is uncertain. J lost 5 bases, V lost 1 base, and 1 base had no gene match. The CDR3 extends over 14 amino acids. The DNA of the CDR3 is TGCGCCAGCAGTCAATTGGGGGGGACCGGGGAGCTGTTTTTT. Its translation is CASSQLGGTGELFF.